The 8 T cell receptor beta chains below come from one sample, sequenced in a study of CD8 T cells in ankylosing spondylitis. Findings of the study overall: Blood of patients with ankylosing spondylitis appeared to be characterized by a TCR beta motif of eight highly homologous variants.

TCRdb reprocessed the 5' RACE reads via MiXCR and lists one record per CDR3 protein. This sample has roughly 470,000 distinct CDR3 sequences; 20% to 30% occur once, and the top ten carry about 0.9%. No antigen has been assigned to these receptors. What was sequenced was blood, either unsorted or a sorted T cell fraction (not recorded which). These TCRs come from a male donor with ankylosing spondylitis.

V usage is TRBV19 and J usage is TRBJ1-6, with TRBD1 identical over 7 bases. Germline assignment: CDR1 LNHDA and CDR2 SQIVND (reference sequence). The trim removed 10 bases at V and 9 bases at J, leaving 18 bases unmatched. There are 16 residues in the CDR3. The CDR3 region is CATGRAWDSQGSPLHF. The CDR3 DNA is TGTGCCACCGGCCGCGCATGGGACAGTCAAGGTTCACCCCTCCACTTT.

This clonotype came up a few times. The chain recombines TRBV5-1 with TRBJ1-4, with D unresolved. The CDR3 is made up of 15 amino acids. The germline CDR1 and CDR2 sequences are SGHRS and YFSETQ. V was trimmed by 1 base and J by 2 bases, leaving 9 bases between them. The CDR3 here is CASSLYGGTNEKLFF. The CDR3, as DNA: TGCGCCAGCAGCTTGTATGGTGGCACTAATGAAAAACTGTTTTTT.

The J gene is TRBJ1-4, the V gene TRBV30; D call uncertain. This CDR3 has 13 residues. Germline V gene sequence: CDR1 GTSNPN, CDR2 SVGIG (reference sequence). V shed 3 bases and J shed 4 bases, with 9 bases lying between them. The CDR3 spells CAWSDSGNEKLFF. The CDR3 DNA reads TGTGCCTGGAGCGACTCGGGTAATGAAAAACTGTTTTTT.

The rearrangement uses TRBV4-2 and TRBJ1-6; 7 bases line up with TRBD1. Germline assignment: CDR1 LGHNA and CDR2 YNFKEQ. This CDR3 comprises 16 residues. V was pared by 1 base and J by 10 bases, with 10 bases of the junction left unmatched. The CDR3 here is CASSQGQGLAGSPLHF. For the CDR3, the DNA is TGTGCCAGCAGCCAAGGACAGGGTCTGGCAGGATCACCCCTCCACTTT.

The chain joins TRBV20-1 to TRBJ2-7, with TRBD2 matching over 7 bases. CDR1 and CDR2 from the germline V gene are DFQATT and SNEGSKA (reference sequence). The CDR3 length is 17 residues. V shed 4 bases and J 0 bases; nucleotides not matched to a gene: 15. The CDR3 DNA reads as TGCAGTGCTAAGGGTCTATTAGCGGGCGATGTCTCCTACGAGCAGTACTTC. Its protein product is CSAKGLLAGDVSYEQYF.

The chain links TRBV15 to TRBJ2-1; D call uncertain. The CDR3 is 16 residues long. The V end lost 0 bases, the J end lost 5 bases, and 14 bases lay between the germline ends. Germline V gives CDR1 LNHNV, CDR2 YYDKDF (reference sequence). The CDR3 is CATSRETQLGNNEQFF. The CDR3 DNA follows: TGTGCCACCAGCAGAGAGACCCAGCTGGGAAACAATGAGCAGTTCTTC.

This chain links TRBV6-1 with TRBJ1-2; D may be TRBD1 (6 bases). V was pared by 7 bases and J by 0 bases, with 12 bases between. This CDR3 has 14 amino acids. Germline V gene sequence: CDR1 MNHNS, CDR2 SASEGT. The CDR3 loop reads CASTPTGSNYGYTF. The CDR3 coding sequence is TGTGCCAGCACCCCGACAGGTTCTAACTATGGCTACACCTTC.

The chain carries TRBV7-2 and TRBJ2-1, with TRBD1 as a possible D gene (8 bases). CDR3 length: 17 amino acids. Germline values: CDR1 SGHTA, CDR2 FQGNSA. V gave up 5 bases and J gave up 5 bases, with 22 bases separating them. CDR3 DNA sequence: TGTGCCAGCAGCCCCTACAGGGGGTGGGGGGGGAACAATGAGCAGTTCTTC. Amino acids: CASSPYRGWGGNNEQFF. Looking up the rest from reference TRBV7-2 and TRBJ2-1 gives the full variable domain: GAGVSQSPSNKVTEKGKDVELRCDPISGHTALYWYRQSLGQGLEFLIYFQGNSAPDKSGLPSDRFSAERTGGSVSTLTIQRTQQEDSAVYLCASSPYRGWGGNNEQFFGPGTRLTVL.